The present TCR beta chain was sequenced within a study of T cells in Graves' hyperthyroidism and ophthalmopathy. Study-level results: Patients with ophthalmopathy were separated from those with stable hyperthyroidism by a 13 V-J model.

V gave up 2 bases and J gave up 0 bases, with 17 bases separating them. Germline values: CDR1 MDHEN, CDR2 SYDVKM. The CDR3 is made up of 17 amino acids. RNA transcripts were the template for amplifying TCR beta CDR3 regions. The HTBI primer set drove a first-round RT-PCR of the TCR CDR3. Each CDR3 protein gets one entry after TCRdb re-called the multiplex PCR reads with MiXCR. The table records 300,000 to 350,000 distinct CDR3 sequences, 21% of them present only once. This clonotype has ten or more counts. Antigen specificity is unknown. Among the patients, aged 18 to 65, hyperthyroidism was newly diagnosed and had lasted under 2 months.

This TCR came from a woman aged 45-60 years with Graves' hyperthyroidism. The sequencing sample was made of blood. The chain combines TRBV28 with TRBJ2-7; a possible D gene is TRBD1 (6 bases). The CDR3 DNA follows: TGTGCCAGCAGTTTACCTCCCCGACAGGTGACCTCCTACGAGCAGTACTTC. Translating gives CASSLPPRQVTSYEQYF.